Shown below are 3 T cell receptor beta chains from a single sample sequenced in a study of preoperative IRX-2 immunotherapy in early breast cancer. Profiling relied on immunoSEQ multiplex PCR, and the TCRdb table lists in-frame clones only, not all of them. This repertoire shows 30,000 or so clones, 83% found once; its top ten account for 2.5%. Sample treatment: preoperative locoregional IRX-2 cytokine immunotherapy. The sequencing used lymph node tissue, collected from a patient treated with IRX-2 immunotherapy. All receptors come from a human donor with breast cancer.

V gene TRBV29-1 combines with J gene TRBJ1-1; possibly TRBD1 for D (6 bases). CDR1 is SQVTM and CDR2 is ANQGSEA in the germline V gene. The CDR3 totals 13 residues. Between the trimmed V and J ends, which lost 8 bases and 6 bases, there was a span of 19 bases. In DNA form, the CDR3 reads TGCAGCACCATACGGGACACTGCTTCTGAAGCTTTCTTT. Translating it yields CSTIRDTASEAFF. The full variable domain, with the rest looked up from reference TRBV29-1 and TRBJ1-1, is SAVISQKPSRDICQRGTSLTIQCQVDSQVTMMFWYRQQPGQSLTLIATANQGSEATYESGFVIDKFPISRPNLTFSTLTVSNMSPEDSSIYLCSTIRDTASEAFFGQGTRLTVV.

Here the CDR3 reads CASLPAQGSEAFF. The CDR3 DNA follows: TGTGCCAGCTTACCGGCGCAGGGGTCTGAAGCTTTCTTT. This rearrangement joins TRBV18 to TRBJ1-1; tentatively, D is TRBD1 (6 bases). CDR1 and CDR2 from the germline V gene are KGHSH and LQKENI. Trimming cost V 7 bases and J 6 bases, with 15 bases left between them. This CDR3 region has 13 residues.

The chain employs TRBV30 and TRBJ1-2; 10 positions agree with TRBD1. In germline, CDR1 is GTSNPN, CDR2 SVGIG (reference sequence). This CDR3 spans 13 amino acids. V lost 8 bases, J lost 5 bases, and 8 bases stayed unmatched. The DNA for the CDR3 is TGTGCCGCCTCCCGGGACAGGGGTTATGGCTACACCTTC. Translation gives CAASRDRGYGYTF.